The T cell receptor beta chain described here comes from a study of CD8+ T cells in alopecia areata. This CDR3 spans 13 amino acids. From germline, CDR1 is NSHNY and CDR2 SYGAGN. In this sample, this clone turned up a few times. Genes and germline are mouse. Coverage ceases 4 residues before the CDR3 finishes, and the germline J gene fills in the end. In the same sample, other DNA sequences code for this CDR3. Cells from pooled cutaneous lymph nodes were sorted by CD4, CD8alpha, NKG2D, NKG2ACE and other markers. Reverse transcription of extracted RNA yielded cDNA, which provided the sequencing template. Libraries were prepared by immunoSEQ multiplex PCR; TCRdb keeps only in-frame clonotypes and omits some of them. This sample comprises 200,000 to 300,000 clones, none seen once only.

The sequencing sample was made of CD4+ T cells sorted from a lymph node. The chain recombines TRBV13-1 with TRBJ2-5; 8 nucleotides align to TRBD1. This sequence originates from a C3H/HeJ mouse with alopecia areata. The MHC haplotype recorded for the strain is H2-k. The CDR3 DNA, read in part, is TGTGCCAGCAGCCCAGGGGGCGAAGAC. Translated, it gives CASSPGGED. The entire CDR3 sequence reads CASSPGGEDTQYF.